The 27 T cell receptor beta chains listed next were all sequenced from one sample in a study of blood T cell repertoires in COVID-19. Here immunoSEQ multiplex PCR was the method, and the copy in TCRdb shows in-frame clones only, minus some. The data contain roughly 400,000 clones, roughly 90% of them singletons. Sequenced sample: PBMCs or T cells enriched from blood (not recorded which). The receptors shown here come from a woman between 35 and 50 years old with acute COVID-19.

This clone was detected only once. This chain links TRBV9 with TRBJ2-2, with 10 bases lining up with TRBD2. With 3 bases clipped from V and 1 base from J, the junction kept 3 bases outside the gene matches. The CDR3 has 16 amino acids. The germline gives CDR1 SGDLS, CDR2 YYNGEE. The CDR3 coding sequence is TGTGCCAGCAGCGGGGGACTAGCGCAGAACACCGGGGAGCTGTTTTTT. It yields the protein CASSGGLAQNTGELFF.

This sequence joins TRBV6-1 and TRBJ1-2, with unresolved D. Germline V gene data show CDR1 as MNHNS and CDR2 as SASEGT. V was cut by 3 bases and J by 2 bases, with 10 bases left in between. The CDR3 consists of 14 residues. CDR3 in DNA: TGTGCCAGCAGTGATGTAACCCTAAACTATGGCTACACCTTC. It is translated as CASSDVTLNYGYTF.

The chain links TRBV29-1 to TRBJ1-1; a possible D gene is TRBD1 (5 bases). The CDR3 length is 12 residues. The germline gives CDR1 SQVTM, CDR2 ANQGSEA. The V gene lost 6 bases and the J gene lost 6 bases, with 14 bases spanning the gap. The CDR3 sequence is CSVGGVGAEAFF. DNA of the CDR3: TGCAGCGTCGGGGGGGTTGGCGCTGAAGCTTTCTTT.

The V and J genes are TRBV19 and TRBJ2-3, with 9 bases fitting TRBD2. In germline, CDR1 is LNHDA, CDR2 SQIVND (reference sequence). The J segment lost 1 base and the V segment lost 3 bases, leaving 5 bases of the junction unmatched. This CDR3 is built from 16 residues. CDR3 coding DNA: TGTGCCAGTAGTATCGGGCGGGGGGGTGGCACAGATACGCAGTATTTT. Translating it yields CASSIGRGGGTDTQYF.

The rearrangement uses TRBV3-1 (or the pseudogene TRBV3-2) and TRBJ2-6; 7 positions agree with TRBD2. V lost 4 bases and J lost 3; bases outside the gene matches: 3. The germline CDR1 and CDR2 sequences are LGHDT and YNNKEL (reference sequence). This CDR3 region has 15 residues. The CDR3 spells CASSREGSGANVLTF. The DNA of the CDR3 is TGTGCCAGCAGCCGGGAGGGAAGTGGGGCCAACGTCCTGACTTTC.

The chain is built from TRBV4-1 and TRBJ2-3; the match to TRBD2 covers 16 bases. The CDR3 length is 17 residues. J gave up 9 bases and V 4 bases, and 10 bases lay outside the gene matches. CDR1 is MGHRA and CDR2 is YSYEKL in the germline V gene. The CDR3 loop reads CASSLQGLAGGPWTQYF. CDR3 nucleotides: TGCGCCAGCAGCCTCCAGGGACTAGCGGGGGGGCCTTGGACGCAGTATTTT.

Note on this clone: One end of the junction fails to match germline, which may point to a read error. The rearrangement uses TRBV19 and TRBJ1-5; D is unresolved. Germline CDR1 reads LNHDA; CDR2 reads SQIVND (reference sequence). The CDR3 covers 13 residues. Here the CDR3 reads CASNIYSNQPQHF. The CDR3 DNA reads TGTGCCAGTAATATATATAGCAATCAGCCCCAGCATTTT.

The chain employs TRBV5-4 and TRBJ1-4; D possibly corresponds to TRBD1 (6 bases). Looked up from germline, CDR1 is SGHNT and CDR2 is YYREEE (reference sequence). V lost 4 bases to trimming and J lost 0 bases, with 16 bases between them. The CDR3 is 17 amino acids. CDR3 nucleotides: TGTGCCAGCAGCCTGGCTCGGGGGGCCCCAACTAATGAAAAACTGTTTTTT. Translation: CASSLARGAPTNEKLFF.

The V and J genes are TRBV19 and TRBJ2-3; 10 bases fit TRBD2. The germline gives CDR1 LNHDA, CDR2 SQIVND (reference sequence). V gave up 6 bases and J gave up 1 base; unmatched junction bases: 7. CDR3 length equals 16 residues. The CDR3 DNA sequence: TGTGCCAGTAGAGTCGCCGGGACTAGCGGCACAGATACGCAGTATTTT. Amino acids: CASRVAGTSGTDTQYF.

The chain joins TRBV5-1 to TRBJ1-4; maybe TRBD1 (5 bases). Trimming took 0 bases from V and 6 from J, leaving 9 bases between them. CDR3 length: 14 amino acids. The V gene's germline CDR1 is SGHRS and CDR2 YFSETQ. The CDR3 DNA sequence: TGCGCCAGCAGCTTGGTGGGGGGAGATGAAAAACTGTTTTTT. Translating it yields CASSLVGGDEKLFF.

This clone has more than one count but fewer than ten. The chain joins TRBV5-1 to TRBJ2-3; 8 bases are shared with TRBD2. The CDR3 extends over 16 amino acids. Per the germline V gene, CDR1 is SGHRS and CDR2 is YFSETQ. J lost 10 bases, V lost 1 base, and 14 bases had no gene match. The CDR3 DNA reads TGCGCCAGCAGCTTGCGGGGACTAGGGATCCCCTCTGCGCAGTATTTT. This translates into CASSLRGLGIPSAQYF.

The chain couples TRBV3-1 (or the pseudogene TRBV3-2) to TRBJ2-3; 8 nucleotides match TRBD2. The germline V gene has CDR1 LGHDT and CDR2 YNNKEL (reference sequence). This CDR3 spans 15 amino acids. After removal of 3 bases from V and 1 base from J, the junction contained 3 bases not matched to a gene. The CDR3 DNA follows: TGTGCCAGCAGCCAGGAGACTAGCGGCACAGATACGCAGTATTTT. Amino acids: CASSQETSGTDTQYF.

The chain carries TRBV18 and TRBJ2-5; D call uncertain. Deletions cut 2 bases from V and 4 bases from J, with 5 bases between. Germline V gene data show CDR1 as KGHSH and CDR2 as LQKENI. The CDR3 consists of 12 residues. In DNA form, the CDR3 reads TGTGCCAGCTCACCATCGGTAGAGACCCAGTACTTC. Translation: CASSPSVETQYF.

The V gene is TRBV5-1, the J gene TRBJ1-2, with 7 bases fitting TRBD1. The CDR3 contains 15 residues. CDR1 and CDR2 (germline): SGHRS, YFSETQ. Trimming at V came to 4 bases and at J to 3 bases, leaving 9 bases not matched to a gene. In DNA form, the CDR3 reads TGCGCCAGCAGCCCGCAGACAGGGCAGGACTATGGCTACACCTTC. Translated: CASSPQTGQDYGYTF. The whole variable domain, filled in from reference TRBV5-1 and TRBJ1-2, reads KAGVTQTPRYLIKTRGQQVTLSCSPISGHRSVSWYQQTPGQGLQFLFEYFSETQRNKGNFPGRFSGRQFSNSRSEMNVSTLELGDSALYLCASSPQTGQDYGYTFGSGTRLTVV.

The chain has TRBV19 and TRBJ1-5; 7 positions match TRBD1. The V segment lost 0 bases and the J segment 11 bases; nucleotides outside the gene matches: 13. The CDR3 totals 16 residues. Germline CDR1 is LNHDA and CDR2 is SQIVND (reference sequence). In nucleotides, the CDR3 is TGTGCCAGTAGTATAGATAACAGGGGCACTCCTGGGGCCCAGCATTTT. It encodes CASSIDNRGTPGAQHF.

V gene TRBV10-2 combines with J gene TRBJ2-7; 16 bases fit TRBD2. V trimming: 6 bases; J trimming: 6 bases; junction bases outside the gene matches: 8. CDR1 and CDR2 (germline): WSHSY, SAAADI. The CDR3 length is 16 residues. CDR3 amino acids: CASSGPGLAGGGEQYF. Written as DNA, the CDR3 is TGCGCCAGCAGCGGACCGGGACTAGCGGGGGGGGGCGAGCAGTACTTC.

The V and J genes are TRBV4-2 and TRBJ2-3; 9 bases are shared with TRBD2. Trimming removed 4 bases from V and 6 bases from J; junction bases left unmatched: 5. The CDR3 totals 14 residues. The V gene's germline CDR1 is LGHNA and CDR2 YNFKEQ. The CDR3 bases are TGTGCCAGCAGCCGCGGGGGGGCAGAGGATACGCAGTATTTT. This encodes CASSRGGAEDTQYF.

The table lists this clone with a few counts. This same CDR3 is encoded by further DNA sequences in the sample. The V call is TRBV9, the J call TRBJ1-3; unclear D gene. The CDR3 covers 14 residues. The germline CDR1 and CDR2 sequences are SGDLS and YYNGEE. V was cut by 0 bases and J by 2 bases, with 6 bases left in between. This CDR3 reads CASSVEGAGNTIYF. CDR3 nucleotide sequence: TGTGCCAGCAGCGTAGAAGGAGCTGGAAACACCATATATTTT.

This clone was picked up a small number of times. The genes are TRBV5-1 and TRBJ1-1; 7 nucleotides agree with TRBD1. The CDR3 has 15 residues. Germline CDR1 is SGHRS and CDR2 is YFSETQ. V gave up 0 bases and J gave up 0 bases; unmatched junction bases: 2. CDR3 sequence: CASSLEGQMNTEAFF. CDR3 nucleotide sequence: TGCGCCAGCAGCTTGGAGGGACAGATGAACACTGAAGCTTTCTTT.

V gene TRBV29-1 combines with J gene TRBJ2-1, with 14 bases matching TRBD2. CDR3 length: 15 residues. Trimming cost V 3 bases and J 15 bases; bases outside gene matches: 13. In germline, CDR1 is SQVTM, CDR2 ANQGSEA. CDR3 sequence (DNA): TGCAGCGTTGAGACTAGCGGGGGGGCCGTCGGGTTCCGGTTCTTC. This translates into CSVETSGGAVGFRFF.

Remarks on this clone: A much bigger clone sits one base away, suggesting this may be a read error. Other DNA sequences from this sample encode an identical CDR3 as well. V gene TRBV4-2 combines with J gene TRBJ1-1; TRBD1 might be the D (5 bases). Trimming removed 2 bases at V and 4 bases at J, with 8 bases between. There are 13 residues in the CDR3. Per the germline V gene, CDR1 is LGHNA and CDR2 is YNFKEQ. This chain's CDR3 is CASSQSGGTEAFF. CDR3 in DNA: TGTGCCAGCAGCCAATCGGGGGGCACTGAAGCTTTCTTT.

This sequence joins TRBV7-9 and TRBJ2-7, with 8 nucleotides matching TRBD1. The germline gives CDR1 SEHNR, CDR2 FQNEAQ (reference sequence). J was trimmed by 6 bases and V by 5 bases; bases with no gene match: 6. The CDR3 loop spans 13 amino acids. The CDR3 nucleotides read TGTGCCAGCAGCCTGACAGGGGCTGGCGAGCAGTACTTC. Its protein is CASSLTGAGEQYF.

J is TRBJ1-4 and V is TRBV19, with TRBD1 identical over 11 bases. With V trimmed by 6 bases and J by 8 bases, 5 bases remained unmatched. The CDR3 covers 14 residues. Germline CDR1 and CDR2: LNHDA and SQIVND (reference sequence). CDR3 sequence (DNA): TGTGCCAGTAGCCGGACAGGGGGCGTGGAAAAACTGTTTTTT. Protein product: CASSRTGGVEKLFF.

This clone was detected only a few times. The gene calls are TRBV5-1 and TRBJ1-1; D is possibly TRBD1 (6 bases). The CDR3 extends over 14 amino acids. Per germline, CDR1 SGHRS and CDR2 YFSETQ. Between the trimmed V and J ends, which lost 2 bases and 4 bases, there was a span of 12 bases. DNA for the CDR3: TGCGCCAGCAGCTTAACCGGGACAACCACTGAAGCTTTCTTT. Amino acids: CASSLTGTTTEAFF.

The V gene is TRBV11-2, the J gene TRBJ1-2; D unresolved. The V gene's germline CDR1 is SGHAT and CDR2 FQNNGV. This CDR3 has 14 residues. The V end lost 1 base, the J end lost 7 bases, and 13 bases lay between the germline ends. The CDR3 DNA reads TGTGCCAGCAGCTTAGCGGGTCAGTTGGTTGGCTACACCTTC. Translating it yields CASSLAGQLVGYTF.

This sequence joins TRBV24-1 and TRBJ2-1; tentative D call: TRBD1 (5 bases). Trimming cost V 1 base and J 3 bases, with 12 bases left between them. This CDR3 spans 16 amino acids. Germline lookup yields CDR1 KGHDR and CDR2 SFDVKD. CDR3: CATSDLRQGGYNEQFF. The CDR3 nucleotides read TGTGCCACCAGTGATTTAAGGCAGGGCGGCTACAATGAGCAGTTCTTC.

The chain carries TRBV5-4 and TRBJ1-6; 11 positions agree with TRBD1. J gave up 5 bases and V 3 bases, and 7 bases lay outside the gene matches. In germline, CDR1 is SGHNT, CDR2 YYREEE (reference sequence). The CDR3 extends over 17 amino acids. In DNA form, the CDR3 reads TGTGCCAGCAGCTCTCGGACAGGGGGCCATCATAATTCACCCCTCCACTTT. This sequence encodes CASSSRTGGHHNSPLHF.